The sequence of this T cell receptor beta chain was determined in a study of siplizumab effects on memory and regulatory T cells. Here immunoSEQ multiplex PCR was the method, and the copy in TCRdb shows in-frame clones only, minus some. Of more than 60,000 clones in the sample, around 93% were seen once. The CDR3 extends over 12 amino acids. The ends were cut back, 10 bases at V and 2 bases at J, with 12 bases in the middle. Germline assignment: CDR1 MNHEY and CDR2 SVGAGI. As concerns this clone: What it recognizes is unknown.

General observations from the study: Alloreactive sequences tracing back to unstimulated CD4+ memory cells were significantly reduced by siplizumab.

The chain uses TRBV6-5 and TRBJ2-7; D is tentatively TRBD1 or TRBD2 (5 bases each). The receptor comes from a human donor in good health. Specimen: CD8+ T cells sorted from blood. CDR3 nucleotides: TGTGCCATCGGGGCTCCCACCTACGAGCAGTACTTC. This codes for CAIGAPTYEQYF.